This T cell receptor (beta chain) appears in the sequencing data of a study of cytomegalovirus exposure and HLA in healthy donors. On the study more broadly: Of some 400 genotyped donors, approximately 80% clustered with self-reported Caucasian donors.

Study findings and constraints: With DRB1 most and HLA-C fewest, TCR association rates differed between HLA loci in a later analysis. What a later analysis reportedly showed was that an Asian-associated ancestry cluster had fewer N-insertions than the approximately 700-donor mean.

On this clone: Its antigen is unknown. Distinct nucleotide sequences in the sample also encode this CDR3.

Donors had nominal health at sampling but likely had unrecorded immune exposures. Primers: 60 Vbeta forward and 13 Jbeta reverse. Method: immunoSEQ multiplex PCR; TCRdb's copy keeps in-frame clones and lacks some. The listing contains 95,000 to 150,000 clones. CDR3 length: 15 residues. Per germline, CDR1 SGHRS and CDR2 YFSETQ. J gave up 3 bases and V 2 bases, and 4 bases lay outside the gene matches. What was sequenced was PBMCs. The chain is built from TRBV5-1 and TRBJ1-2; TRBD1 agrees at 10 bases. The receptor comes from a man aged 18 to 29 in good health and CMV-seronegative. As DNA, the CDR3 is TGCGCCAGCAGCTTACGACAGGGGGCCTACTATGGCTACACCTTC. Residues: CASSLRQGAYYGYTF.